The 4 T cell receptor beta chains below were found in one sample sequenced in a study of T cell repertoires in cytomegalovirus infection. TCRdb fed the reads into MiXCR, producing one record per CDR3 protein. The sample carries approximately 730,000 distinct CDR3 sequences, 25% to 30% recorded once. These receptors' antigens are unknown. The sequencing used cultured CD8+ T cells from PBMCs, collected from culture after CMV antigen stimulation. These receptors originate from a human donor in good health (CMV status not recorded). Some clones in this sample may be carry-over from other donors' samples.

This clonotype was seen only a few times. CDR3 DNA: TGTGCCAGCAGGATACCGGGAAGGTCTTTTGCTGAAGCTTTCTTT. It codes for CASRIPGRSFAEAFF. The gene calls are TRBV6-6 and TRBJ1-1; D unresolved. The CDR3 is made up of 15 amino acids. Germline lookup yields CDR1 MNHNY and CDR2 SVGAGI (reference sequence). Trimming cost V 6 bases and J 6 bases, with 20 bases left between them.

The chain links TRBV5-6 to TRBJ1-5; 7 nucleotides align to TRBD1. The germline CDR1 and CDR2 sequences are SGHDT and YYEEEE. The CDR3 totals 18 residues. After removal of 3 bases from V and 0 bases from J, the junction contained 12 bases not matched to a gene. The CDR3 sequence: CASSSRWDSDYSNQPQHF. The CDR3 DNA follows: TGTGCCAGCAGCTCCCGATGGGACAGCGACTATAGCAATCAGCCCCAGCATTTT.

This clonotype was found a few times. The rearrangement links TRBV11-2 to TRBJ2-3; possible D gene TRBD1, 6 bases. Germline CDR1 and CDR2: SGHAT and FQNNGV. CDR3 length: 14 residues. Trimming removed 3 bases at V and 4 bases at J, with 11 bases between. This chain's CDR3 is CASSFGRGADTQYF. CDR3 nucleotide sequence: TGTGCCAGCAGCTTTGGCAGGGGCGCAGATACGCAGTATTTT.

The chain combines TRBV4-1 with TRBJ2-1; D is uncertain. Trimming left V 1 base short and J 6 bases short, with 7 bases between. This CDR3 contains 13 residues. The germline V gene encodes CDR1 MGHRA and CDR2 YSYEKL. CDR3 sequence: CASSQVKGNEQFF. CDR3 nucleotide sequence: TGCGCCAGCAGCCAAGTCAAGGGCAATGAGCAGTTCTTC.